The entry that follows covers one TCR beta chain sequence. Its specificity is not known. The data stem from a study of T cells after yellow fever vaccination. Study summary: Preparation of fractions with low cell numbers was performed using SMART-Seq v4 Ultra Low Input. Points from the study as a whole: One caveat is that FACS-sorted repertoires could contain abundant clonotypes contaminating from the bulk population.

From the 5' RACE reads, TCRdb called clonotypes with MiXCR, one entry per CDR3 protein. Of approximately 330,000 distinct CDR3 sequences in the sample, 12% are singletons; the top ten hold 2.5% to 4%. The CDR3 covers 18 residues. The germline V gene encodes CDR1 MNHEY and CDR2 SVGEGT. The TCR originated in a man aged 18-30 years who received the YFV17D yellow fever vaccine. V usage is TRBV6-2 or TRBV6-3 and J usage is TRBJ2-7; 7 bases are shared with TRBD1. The specimen was CD4+ T cells sorted from PBMCs, collected 15 days after the yellow fever booster vaccination. The CDR3 DNA is TGTGCCAGCAGTTTCATACCTCAACCCGACAGGGTAGTCTACGAGCAGCACGTC. Encoded protein: CASSFIPQPDRVVYEQHV.